The 24 T cell receptor beta chains in this list originate from one sample, sequenced in a study of cytomegalovirus exposure and HLA in healthy donors. PCR primers comprised 60 Vbeta and 13 Jbeta primers. TCRdb's copy holds only in-frame clones and misses some; the assay was immunoSEQ multiplex PCR. The data show 190,000 or so clones, 82% seen once. Sequenced material: PBMCs. The origin of the receptors is a woman aged 45-65 years in good health and CMV-seropositive.

V is TRBV7-2 and J is TRBJ1-1, with a weak D call TRBD1 (5 bases). The V and J ends lost 1 base and 7 bases respectively, with 10 bases between them. This CDR3 is 13 amino acids long. The germline V gene has CDR1 SGHTA and CDR2 FQGNSA. CDR3 protein: CASSLGTTGEAFF. In DNA, the CDR3 is TGTGCCAGCAGCTTAGGGACAACAGGTGAAGCTTTCTTT.

The chain joins TRBV5-1 to TRBJ2-4, with TRBD2 identical over 7 bases. The CDR3 contains 16 residues. Germline CDR1 and CDR2: SGHRS and YFSETQ. J was trimmed by 3 bases and V by 3 bases; bases with no gene match: 9. CDR3 sequence (DNA): TGCGCCAGCAGCTCGGGGGAGGGGTTTGACAAAAACATTCAGTACTTC. Its translation: CASSSGEGFDKNIQYF.

This chain links TRBV5-4 with TRBJ2-7, with a weak D call TRBD2 (6 bases). V lost 1 base to trimming and J lost 0 bases, with 14 bases between them. The CDR3 contains 16 residues. CDR1 SGHNT and CDR2 YYREEE come from the germline V gene (reference sequence). The CDR3 DNA reads TGTGCCAGCAGCTTGACTACTAGCTATTCCTCCTACGAGCAGTACTTC. As protein: CASSLTTSYSSYEQYF. The full variable domain, with the rest looked up from reference TRBV5-4 and TRBJ2-7, is ETGVTQSPTHLIKTRGQQVTLRCSSQSGHNTVSWYQQALGQGPQFIFQYYREEENGRGNFPPRFSGLQFPNYSSELNVNALELDDSALYLCASSLTTSYSSYEQYFGPGTRLTVT.

The chain uses TRBV27 and TRBJ2-1, with D perhaps TRBD2 (7 bases). Germline CDR1 reads MNHEY; CDR2 reads SMNVEV (reference sequence). V gave up 2 bases and J gave up 5 bases, with 16 bases separating them. The CDR3 runs to 16 residues. The CDR3 sequence: CASSLGGGRVNNEQFF. The CDR3 DNA reads as TGTGCCAGCAGTTTAGGGGGGGGCAGGGTAAACAATGAGCAGTTCTTC.

In this sample, this clone turned up a few times. The chain combines TRBV5-1 with TRBJ1-4, with a weak D call TRBD1 (6 bases). Deletions cut 4 bases from V and 4 bases from J, with 14 bases between. Germline values: CDR1 SGHRS, CDR2 YFSETQ. CDR3 length: 15 residues. Here the CDR3 DNA reads TGCGCCAGCAGCCCATGGACAGCGATTAATGAAAAACTGTTTTTT. Amino acids: CASSPWTAINEKLFF.

This clone was counted only a few times. The chain carries TRBV5-1 and TRBJ2-1; 11 bases are a match to TRBD2. Germline V gene data show CDR1 as SGHRS and CDR2 as YFSETQ. V dropped 0 bases and J dropped 4; count of bases not matched to a gene: 3. CDR3 length: 16 residues. The CDR3, as DNA: TGCGCCAGCAGCTTGGCCGGGACTAGCGGATACAATGAGCAGTTCTTC. This codes for CASSLAGTSGYNEQFF.

The chain has TRBV27 and TRBJ2-1; 7 positions agree with TRBD1. CDR1 is MNHEY, CDR2 SMNVEV, per germline (reference sequence). The junction had 6 bases not matched to a gene; V was cut back by 3 bases and J by 4 bases. The CDR3 totals 15 residues. The CDR3 here is CASSFDRVAYNEQFF. As DNA, the CDR3 is TGTGCCAGCAGTTTTGACAGGGTAGCTTACAATGAGCAGTTCTTC.

This chain joins TRBV5-5 and TRBJ1-2; D possibly corresponds to TRBD1 (5 bases). Germline values: CDR1 SGHKS, CDR2 YYEKEE (reference sequence). This CDR3 comprises 16 residues. V lost 4 bases, J lost 1 base, and 17 bases lay in between. The CDR3 loop reads CASSVSLSGGNYGYTF. DNA for the CDR3: TGTGCCAGCAGCGTGTCCCTGTCGGGGGGTAACTATGGCTACACCTTC.

A single count supports this clone. The chain has TRBV7-9 and TRBJ2-3; possible D gene TRBD1, 6 bases. Trimming pared 5 bases from V and 2 bases from J, leaving 14 bases between. This CDR3 comprises 15 residues. Germline V CDR1 and CDR2: SEHNR, FQNEAQ (reference sequence). CDR3 DNA: TGTGCCAGCAGCCCCCGGGACACCTCCACAGATACGCAGTATTTT. Protein product: CASSPRDTSTDTQYF.

This chain links TRBV10-3 with TRBJ2-3, with D possibly TRBD2 on 5 matching bases. The V gene lost 5 bases and the J gene lost 1 base, with 13 bases spanning the gap. The CDR3 loop spans 15 amino acids. CDR1 is ENHRY and CDR2 is SYGVKD in the germline V gene. The CDR3 nucleotides read TGTGCCATCAGTCGAGCGGAGGTGGGCACAGATACGCAGTATTTT. This sequence encodes CAISRAEVGTDTQYF.

The CDR3 protein is CASSLAASGGGQETQYF. The DNA of the CDR3 is TGTGCCAGCAGCTTGGCGGCTAGCGGGGGGGGCCAAGAGACCCAGTACTTC. This chain links TRBV5-4 with TRBJ2-5; TRBD2 aligns across 12 bases. V trimming: 0 bases; J trimming: 1 base; junction bases outside the gene matches: 4. The CDR3 consists of 17 residues. CDR1 and CDR2 from the germline V gene are SGHNT and YYREEE (reference sequence).

The chain combines TRBV30 with TRBJ2-2, with TRBD1 matching over 9 bases. Germline-derived CDR1 and CDR2 are GTSNPN and SVGIG (reference sequence). The CDR3 is 14 residues long. With V trimmed by 4 bases and J by 3 bases, 3 bases remained unmatched. The CDR3 nucleotides read TGTGCCTGGATACAGGGGGCGGACACCGGGGAGCTGTTTTTT. Translating gives CAWIQGADTGELFF.

The genes are TRBV6-5 and TRBJ1-1, with unresolved D. The CDR3 has 14 residues. V dropped 5 bases and J dropped 0 bases, with 10 bases sitting between them. Germline assignment: CDR1 MNHEY and CDR2 SVGAGI. The CDR3 loop reads CASSRGGVNTEAFF. DNA of the CDR3: TGTGCCAGCAGTCGCGGCGGGGTGAACACTGAAGCTTTCTTT.

The V gene is TRBV7-9, the J gene TRBJ2-1; 7 bases fit TRBD2. This CDR3 is 16 amino acids long. Germline CDR1 reads SEHNR; CDR2 reads FQNEAQ (reference sequence). The junction had 9 bases not matched to a gene; V was cut back by 5 bases and J by 2 bases. The CDR3 DNA reads as TGTGCCAGCAGCCCCAGACTAGCCGCGACCTACAATGAGCAGTTCTTC. Translation gives CASSPRLAATYNEQFF.

The chain has TRBV7-2 and TRBJ1-5, with D perhaps matching TRBD1 (5 bases). Looked up from germline, CDR1 is SGHTA and CDR2 is FQGNSA. CDR3 length: 15 residues. Trimming removed 4 bases at V and 2 bases at J, with 12 bases between. The DNA for the CDR3 is TGTGCCAGCAGCTCCAGCGCCAGGGGCAATCAGCCCCAGCATTTT. Translated, it gives CASSSSARGNQPQHF.

This sequence joins TRBV6-5 and TRBJ2-5; 9 bases align to TRBD2. The J call could be wrong; TRBJ2-7 is a better fit for the DNA end. The CDR3 spans 16 residues. Germline lookup yields CDR1 MNHEY and CDR2 SVGAGI. CDR3 region: CASSYSRRGGPYEQYF. In DNA, the CDR3 is TGTGCCAGCAGTTACTCGAGGCGGGGGGGCCCATACGAGCAGTACTTC.

This chain links TRBV23-1 with TRBJ1-5; D is undetermined. TRBV23-1 is reported as an ORF; its role is uncertain. Between the trimmed V and J ends, which lost 6 bases and 3 bases, there was a span of 15 bases. The CDR3 loop spans 15 amino acids. CDR3 DNA sequence: TGCGCCAGCAGCCACGGCGGCGGAGACAATCAGCCCCAGCATTTT. Its translation is CASSHGGGDNQPQHF.

The gene calls are TRBV19 and TRBJ2-7, with 9 bases aligning to TRBD1. The CDR3 has 15 amino acids. Trimming at V came to 6 bases and at J to 4 bases, leaving 10 bases not matched to a gene. Germline CDR1 reads LNHDA; CDR2 reads SQIVND (reference sequence). The CDR3 region has the DNA TGTGCCAGTAGCAATTCCGGGACAGGGACGTACGAGCAGTACTTC. This translates into CASSNSGTGTYEQYF.

The chain combines TRBV13 with TRBJ2-7, with 7 bases identical to TRBD1. The CDR3 runs to 14 residues. Unmatched junction bases numbered 8, after V lost 6 bases and J lost 3 bases. Germline values: CDR1 PRHDT, CDR2 FYEKMQ (reference sequence). Here the CDR3 DNA reads TGTGCCAGCAGGAAGACAGGGTCCGACTACGAGCAGTACTTC. This translates into CASRKTGSDYEQYF.

The table lists this clone with a few counts. The gene calls are TRBV28 and TRBJ2-1; tentative D call: TRBD2 (6 bases). Germline V gene lookup returns CDR1 MDHEN and CDR2 SYDVKM. The CDR3 totals 16 residues. V dropped 5 bases and J dropped 0 bases, with 14 bases sitting between them. This CDR3 reads CASSRLGVTSYNEQFF. The CDR3 bases are TGTGCCAGCAGTCGACTAGGGGTGACCTCCTACAATGAGCAGTTCTTC.

The genes are TRBV4-3 and TRBJ2-7, with D unclear. Germline V lookup: CDR1 LGHNA, CDR2 YSLEER. This CDR3 spans 15 amino acids. Deletions cut 1 base from V and 1 base from J, with 11 bases between. CDR3 sequence (DNA): TGCGCCAGCAGCCAAGTCTGGGCAGAATCCTACGAGCAGTACTTC. Protein product: CASSQVWAESYEQYF.

The DNA of the CDR3 is TGTGCCAGCTCCGGAGGGGGCGCTTCCCTCAGAAGGAAACAGTACTTC. Translating it yields CASSGGGASLRRKQYF. The chain uses TRBV7-8 and TRBJ2-4; possible D gene TRBD1, 7 bases. This CDR3 has 16 amino acids. Germline V lookup: CDR1 SGHVS, CDR2 FQNEAQ. Trimming cost V 8 bases and J 13 bases, with 30 bases left between them.

The genes are TRBV18 and TRBJ1-1, with 10 positions matching TRBD1. This CDR3 has 14 residues. Germline V gene sequence: CDR1 KGHSH, CDR2 LQKENI. Trimming removed 6 bases from V and 5 bases from J; junction bases left unmatched: 6. The CDR3 sequence is CASSRDRGQTEAFF. The CDR3 nucleotides are TGTGCCAGCTCCCGCGACAGGGGGCAAACTGAAGCTTTCTTT.

The chain carries TRBV7-9 and TRBJ2-5; tentatively, D is TRBD1 (5 bases). Trimming cost V 3 bases and J 4 bases, with 9 bases left between them. CDR3 size: 13 residues. Looked up from germline, CDR1 is SEHNR and CDR2 is FQNEAQ (reference sequence). The CDR3 nucleotides are TGTGCCAGCAGCTTCAGGGATCGAGAGACCCAGTACTTC. Residues: CASSFRDRETQYF.